What follows is one T cell receptor (beta chain) and its context. This sample was taken from a study of blood T cell repertoires in COVID-19. After removal of 0 bases from V and 7 bases from J, the junction contained 3 bases not matched to a gene. Germline V gene lookup returns CDR1 SGHAT and CDR2 FQNNGV. The CDR3 loop spans 14 amino acids. TCRdb's copy holds only in-frame clones and misses some; the assay was immunoSEQ multiplex PCR. The table shows 250,000 to 400,000 clones, with about 90% occurring only once. The sequencing sample was made of peripheral blood. The rearrangement uses TRBV11-2 and TRBJ1-1, with 9 bases that match TRBD1. The sequence was obtained from a woman in her twenties or thirties with COVID-19, enrolled during active disease. The CDR3 is CASSLEGTGSEAFF. For the CDR3, the DNA is TGTGCCAGCAGCTTAGAAGGGACAGGGAGTGAAGCTTTCTTT.